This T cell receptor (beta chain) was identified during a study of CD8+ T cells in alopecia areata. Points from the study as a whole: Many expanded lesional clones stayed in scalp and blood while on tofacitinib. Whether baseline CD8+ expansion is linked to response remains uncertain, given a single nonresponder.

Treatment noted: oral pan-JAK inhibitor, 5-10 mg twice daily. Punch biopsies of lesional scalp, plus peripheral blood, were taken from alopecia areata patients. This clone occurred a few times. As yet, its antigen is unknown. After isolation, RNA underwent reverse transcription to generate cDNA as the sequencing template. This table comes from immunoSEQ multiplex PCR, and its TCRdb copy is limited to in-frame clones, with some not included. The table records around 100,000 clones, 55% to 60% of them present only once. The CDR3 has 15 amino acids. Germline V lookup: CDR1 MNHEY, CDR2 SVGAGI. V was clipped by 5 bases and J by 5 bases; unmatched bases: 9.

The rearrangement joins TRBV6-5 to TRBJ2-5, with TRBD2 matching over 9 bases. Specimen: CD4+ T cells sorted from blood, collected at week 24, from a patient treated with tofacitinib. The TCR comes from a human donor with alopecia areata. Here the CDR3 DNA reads TGTGCCAGCAGTCCCACGAGGACTAGCGCGGAGACCCAGTACTTC. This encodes CASSPTRTSAETQYF.